These T cell receptor beta chains were read from a single sample in a study of shared clonotypes between healthy human individuals. Assay used: immunoSEQ multiplex PCR; TCRdb lists only in-frame clones, some missing. The table lists roughly 2.2 million clones, approximately 90% of them singletons. The source material was naive CD4+ T cells from PBMCs. Source of these receptors: a young man in good health. Some clones in this sample may be carry-over from other donors' samples. Each CDR3 is given with its conserved first and last residue. D genes are given only for firm matches. Size tells how often a clone was seen (once, few, many) or the class of an expanded clone, and some rows leave it out.

v_gene: TRBV13; abundance: -; j_gene: TRBJ2-5; d_gene: TRBD2; CDR3nt: TGTGCCAGCAGGCCCAGACCGGGACTAGCGTTGTGGGAGGAGACCCAGTACTTC; CDR3aa: CASRPRPGLALWEETQYF
v_gene: TRBV21-1; abundance: -; j_gene: TRBJ2-7; d_gene: -; CDR3nt: TGTGCCAGCAGCAACAGAGGAAGCCTGGCACAAGGGAGGAACGAGCAGTACTTC; CDR3aa: CASSNRGSLAQGRNEQYF
v_gene: TRBV5-4; abundance: -; j_gene: TRBJ2-2; d_gene: -; CDR3nt: TGTGCCAGCAGCTCGGGACTGGTAGTTGACCGCGGGGAGCTGTTTTTT; CDR3aa: CASSSGLVVDRGELFF
v_gene: TRBV9; abundance: -; j_gene: TRBJ2-3; d_gene: -; CDR3nt: TGTGCCAGCAAAGGGGGTACAGATACGCAGTATTTT; CDR3aa: CASKGGTDTQYF
v_gene: TRBV27; abundance: once; j_gene: TRBJ2-7; d_gene: -; CDR3nt: TGTGCCAGCAGTTTCGCAGGTTTCTCCTACGAGCAGTACTTC; CDR3aa: CASSFAGFSYEQYF
v_gene: TRBV5-1; abundance: -; j_gene: TRBJ1-1; d_gene: TRBD1; CDR3nt: TGCGCCAGCAGCCCCCGGACAGGGGGCGATGGGACTGAAGCTTTCTTT; CDR3aa: CASSPRTGGDGTEAFF
v_gene: TRBV5-4; abundance: once; j_gene: TRBJ2-1; d_gene: -; CDR3nt: TGTGCCAGCAGCCCCGGCTCCTACAATGAGCAGTTCTTC; CDR3aa: CASSPGSYNEQFF
v_gene: TRBV7-9; abundance: -; j_gene: TRBJ2-1; d_gene: -; CDR3nt: TGTGCCAGCAGCTTAGTCGGAGGGAGAGGGTACAATGAGCAGTTCTTC; CDR3aa: CASSLVGGRGYNEQFF
v_gene: TRBV9; abundance: -; j_gene: TRBJ2-1; d_gene: -; CDR3nt: TGTGCCAGCAGCCACGACCCACTTTACAATGAGCAGTTCTTC; CDR3aa: CASSHDPLYNEQFF
v_gene: TRBV18; abundance: -; j_gene: TRBJ2-1; d_gene: -; CDR3nt: TGTGCCAGCTCACCGGGCACGAGCTCCTACAATGAGCAGTTCTTC; CDR3aa: CASSPGTSSYNEQFF
v_gene: TRBV4-2; abundance: -; j_gene: TRBJ2-1; d_gene: TRBD2; CDR3nt: TGTGCCAGCAGCCAAGTTGAGGGACTAGCGGGAGGGCCAACGGACAATGAGCAGTTCTTC; CDR3aa: CASSQVEGLAGGPTDNEQFF
v_gene: TRBV27; abundance: -; j_gene: TRBJ2-7; d_gene: -; CDR3nt: TGTGCCAGCAGTTGGCTTGGAGACTACCCCTACGAGCAGTACTTC; CDR3aa: CASSWLGDYPYEQYF
v_gene: TRBV18; abundance: -; j_gene: TRBJ2-3; d_gene: TRBD2; CDR3nt: TGTGCCAGCTCACTCACATCTAGCGGGAGGGGGCCAGATACGCAGTATTTT; CDR3aa: CASSLTSSGRGPDTQYF
v_gene: TRBV28; abundance: -; j_gene: TRBJ2-2; d_gene: TRBD2; CDR3nt: TGTGCCAGCAGTTTATATGCGTCTAGCGGGAGGGCCGCGAACACCGGGGAGCTGTTTTTT; CDR3aa: CASSLYASSGRAANTGELFF
v_gene: TRBV5-4; abundance: -; j_gene: TRBJ2-6; d_gene: -; CDR3nt: TGTGCCAGCAGCTTCTCGGTGCCTGGGGCCAACGTCCTGACTTTC; CDR3aa: CASSFSVPGANVLTF
v_gene: TRBV7-2; abundance: once; j_gene: TRBJ2-1; d_gene: -; CDR3nt: TGTGCCAGCAGCTGGGGGCTTGGAGGCTACAATGAGCAGTTCTTC; CDR3aa: CASSWGLGGYNEQFF
v_gene: TRBV4-3; abundance: few; j_gene: TRBJ1-1; d_gene: -; CDR3nt: TGCGCCAGCAGTCCGGGCCGCATGAACACTGAAGCTTTCTTT; CDR3aa: CASSPGRMNTEAFF
v_gene: TRBV6-1; abundance: -; j_gene: TRBJ1-2; d_gene: -; CDR3nt: TGTGCCAGCAGTGAACGGGGGGACTATGGCTACACCTTC; CDR3aa: CASSERGDYGYTF
v_gene: TRBV14; abundance: -; j_gene: TRBJ2-7; d_gene: TRBD2; CDR3nt: TGTGCCAGCAGCCAAGATGTCGGCGGGAGGGCCCTCGAGCAGTACTTC; CDR3aa: CASSQDVGGRALEQYF
v_gene: TRBV7-2; abundance: -; j_gene: TRBJ2-2; d_gene: -; CDR3nt: TGTGCCAGCAGCTTCACAGGGTCGAACACCGGGGAGCTGTTTTTT; CDR3aa: CASSFTGSNTGELFF
v_gene: TRBV19; abundance: -; j_gene: TRBJ2-5; d_gene: TRBD2; CDR3nt: TGTGCCAGTAGCCCTATTCTCGGCGGGAGAGGAAAGACCCAGTACTTC; CDR3aa: CASSPILGGRGKTQYF
v_gene: TRBV19; abundance: -; j_gene: TRBJ1-2; d_gene: -; CDR3nt: TGTGCCAGTAGTATTGCTAAGGGAGTTGCCGGGTGGGGCTACACCTTC; CDR3aa: CASSIAKGVAGWGYTF
v_gene: TRBV27; abundance: -; j_gene: TRBJ2-7; d_gene: -; CDR3nt: TGTGCCAGCACCACGGCGAGGGAACCTCCCCGTTCTCGCGAGCAGTACTTC; CDR3aa: CASTTAREPPRSREQYF
v_gene: TRBV10-3; abundance: -; j_gene: TRBJ1-5; d_gene: -; CDR3nt: TGTGCCATCAGTGAGAGTCCAGGGAAGGGAAGCAATCAGCCCCAGCATTTT; CDR3aa: CAISESPGKGSNQPQHF
v_gene: TRBV9; abundance: -; j_gene: TRBJ2-2; d_gene: -; CDR3nt: TGTGCCAGCAGCGTAGGGGGACAGAACACCGGGGAGCTGTTTTTT; CDR3aa: CASSVGGQNTGELFF
v_gene: TRBV28; abundance: -; j_gene: TRBJ2-7; d_gene: -; CDR3nt: TGTGCCAGCAGCCTTGAGGGGGGGGGCTCCTACGAGCAGTACTTC; CDR3aa: CASSLEGGGSYEQYF
v_gene: TRBV7-8; abundance: once; j_gene: TRBJ1-5; d_gene: -; CDR3nt: TGTGCCAGCAGCTCCCGGGAGGGCCCCTACAATCAGCCCCAGCATTTT; CDR3aa: CASSSREGPYNQPQHF
v_gene: TRBV5-6; abundance: -; j_gene: TRBJ1-5; d_gene: -; CDR3nt: TGTGCCAGCAGCCCCGGGAGGGGGCAGCCCCAGCATTTT; CDR3aa: CASSPGRGQPQHF
v_gene: TRBV6-5; abundance: -; j_gene: TRBJ1-3; d_gene: -; CDR3nt: TGTGCCAGCAGGCGATTACCCTCTGGAAACACCATATATTTT; CDR3aa: CASRRLPSGNTIYF
v_gene: TRBV2; abundance: -; j_gene: TRBJ2-5; d_gene: -; CDR3nt: TGTGCCAGCAGTGGTCTTTCGGAGACCCAGTACTTC; CDR3aa: CASSGLSETQYF
v_gene: TRBV4-2; abundance: once; j_gene: TRBJ2-1; d_gene: -; CDR3nt: TGTGCCAGCAGCCCTAAATCGACGGGGGACCCCCGATCCTACAATGAGCAGTTCTTC; CDR3aa: CASSPKSTGDPRSYNEQFF